The rows below give T cell receptor beta chains drawn from one sample of a study of blood T cell repertoires in COVID-19. Assay: immunoSEQ multiplex PCR; the TCRdb copy retains only in-frame clones and omits some. This sample has about 49,000 clones, with approximately 85% found just once. Material: peripheral blood. The receptors originated from a human donor in a cohort sampled during active COVID-19. Both conserved end residues are part of each CDR3. Each record gives: J gene, clone size, D gene, V gene, CDR3 DNA, CDR3 protein. The D gene is left open where the match is weak. Expanded clones get a size class; other rows say once, few or many, or leave the size out.

j_call: TRBJ2-1; clone_size: NA; d_call: NA; v_call: TRBV7-2; cdr3_nt: TGTGCCAGCAGTCCGGGACTCGAGCAGTTCTTC; cdr3_aa: CASSPGLEQFF
j_call: TRBJ2-6; clone_size: NA; d_call: NA; v_call: TRBV4-3; cdr3_nt: TGCGCCAGCAGCCAAGGGACATGGAAGGAAATGAGCGCCAACGTCCTGACTTTC; cdr3_aa: CASSQGTWKEMSANVLTF
j_call: TRBJ2-3; clone_size: NA; d_call: TRBD2; v_call: TRBV5-1; cdr3_nt: TGCGCCAGCACCCTAGCGGGGGGCCTCACAGATACGCAGTATTTT; cdr3_aa: CASTLAGGLTDTQYF
j_call: TRBJ2-7; clone_size: NA; d_call: TRBD1; v_call: TRBV5-1; cdr3_nt: TGCGCCAGCAGCCCGGACAGGTTTCCCTACGAGCAGTACTTC; cdr3_aa: CASSPDRFPYEQYF
j_call: TRBJ2-6; clone_size: NA; d_call: NA; v_call: TRBV5-6; cdr3_nt: TGTGCCAGCAACCGCCAGGGGTATGGGGCCAACGTCCTGACTTTC; cdr3_aa: CASNRQGYGANVLTF
j_call: TRBJ2-5; clone_size: NA; d_call: NA; v_call: TRBV6-5; cdr3_nt: TGTGCCAGCAGCATCGGGGTATTGAAAGAGACCCAGTACTTC; cdr3_aa: CASSIGVLKETQYF
j_call: TRBJ2-5; clone_size: once; d_call: TRBD2; v_call: TRBV2; cdr3_nt: TGTGCCAGCAGTGCCACGGGACTAGCGGCTAAAGAGACCCAGTACTTC; cdr3_aa: CASSATGLAAKETQYF
j_call: TRBJ2-1; clone_size: NA; d_call: NA; v_call: TRBV20-1; cdr3_nt: TGCAGTGGCGCGGGGAATGAGCAGTTCTTC; cdr3_aa: CSGAGNEQFF
j_call: TRBJ1-2; clone_size: NA; d_call: NA; v_call: TRBV28; cdr3_nt: TGTGCCAGCATTTTACCAGGATCTGCTGGCTACACTTTC; cdr3_aa: CASILPGSAGYTF
j_call: TRBJ2-7; clone_size: few; d_call: NA; v_call: TRBV11-2; cdr3_nt: TGTGCCAGCAGCCTCGGGACTTGGAACGAGCAGTACTTC; cdr3_aa: CASSLGTWNEQYF
j_call: TRBJ1-5; clone_size: NA; d_call: TRBD1; v_call: TRBV19; cdr3_nt: TGTGCCAGTAAACCTCATGAGGGACAGTCTAGCAATCAGCCCCAGCATTTT; cdr3_aa: CASKPHEGQSSNQPQHF
j_call: TRBJ2-1; clone_size: NA; d_call: NA; v_call: TRBV9; cdr3_nt: TGTGCCAGCAGCGCAAGTTTAATATCAGGGGAGCAGTTCTTC; cdr3_aa: CASSASLISGEQFF
j_call: TRBJ1-3; clone_size: few; d_call: TRBD1; v_call: TRBV7-8; cdr3_nt: TGTGCCAGCAGCTTACAGAACCCGGGACAGATATTCTCTGGAAACACCATATATTTT; cdr3_aa: CASSLQNPGQIFSGNTIYF
j_call: TRBJ1-6; clone_size: NA; d_call: NA; v_call: TRBV18; cdr3_nt: TGTGCCAGCTCACTAAGACAGATGCGGAATTCACCCCTCCACTTT; cdr3_aa: CASSLRQMRNSPLHF
j_call: TRBJ1-5; clone_size: NA; d_call: NA; v_call: TRBV21-1; cdr3_nt: TGTGCCAGCAGCCTGCGGACAGGGGGCCTACCCGCAGGGCCCCAGCATTTT; cdr3_aa: CASSLRTGGLPAGPQHF
j_call: TRBJ2-1; clone_size: NA; d_call: TRBD2; v_call: TRBV29-1; cdr3_nt: TGCAGCGTTGGGGCGGGAGCGTGGAGGAATGAGCAGTTCTTC; cdr3_aa: CSVGAGAWRNEQFF
j_call: TRBJ1-2; clone_size: once; d_call: NA; v_call: TRBV7-9; cdr3_nt: TGTGCCAGCAGCTTGTCAGGGGCGGGCTACGGCTACACCTTC; cdr3_aa: CASSLSGAGYGYTF
j_call: TRBJ1-2; clone_size: NA; d_call: TRBD1; v_call: TRBV5-4; cdr3_nt: TGTGCCAGCAGCTCAGGACAGGGGATTTGGTATGGCTACACCTTC; cdr3_aa: CASSSGQGIWYGYTF
j_call: TRBJ2-3; clone_size: NA; d_call: NA; v_call: TRBV11-3; cdr3_nt: TGTGCCAGCAGCCCCTCAGGGGCGGATACGCAGTATTTT; cdr3_aa: CASSPSGADTQYF
j_call: TRBJ2-2; clone_size: NA; d_call: TRBD1; v_call: TRBV7-8; cdr3_nt: TGTGCCAGCAGCCATCGACAGGGTGGGACCGGGGAGCTGTTTTTT; cdr3_aa: CASSHRQGGTGELFF
j_call: TRBJ2-1; clone_size: NA; d_call: NA; v_call: TRBV12-3/TRBV12-4; cdr3_nt: TGTGCCAGCAGTGTTACTAGTTTGGGTGAGCAGTTCTTC; cdr3_aa: CASSVTSLGEQFF
j_call: TRBJ2-7; clone_size: once; d_call: NA; v_call: TRBV7-7; cdr3_nt: TGTGCCAGCAAAATCTCCCCCCCCTACGAGCAGTACTTC; cdr3_aa: CASKISPPYEQYF
j_call: TRBJ2-3; clone_size: NA; d_call: NA; v_call: TRBV5-1; cdr3_nt: TGCGCCAGCAGAGTAGACAGTCCTAGCACAGATACGCAGTATTTT; cdr3_aa: CASRVDSPSTDTQYF
j_call: TRBJ1-1; clone_size: NA; d_call: TRBD1; v_call: TRBV19; cdr3_nt: TGTGCCAGTAGACAATCCGGGACAGGGAACACTGAAGCTTTCTTT; cdr3_aa: CASRQSGTGNTEAFF
j_call: TRBJ2-7; clone_size: NA; d_call: TRBD2; v_call: TRBV28; cdr3_nt: TGTGCCAGCAGTATTGCTAGCGGGAGATGGGAGTCCTACGAGCAGTACTTC; cdr3_aa: CASSIASGRWESYEQYF
j_call: TRBJ1-6; clone_size: NA; d_call: NA; v_call: TRBV5-1; cdr3_nt: TGCGCCAGCAGCTTGGCCGGGAACGGATATTCACCCCTCCACTTT; cdr3_aa: CASSLAGNGYSPLHF
j_call: TRBJ1-1; clone_size: NA; d_call: NA; v_call: TRBV30; cdr3_nt: TGTGCCTGGACCCTTTCGACAGCAACTGAAGCTTTCTTT; cdr3_aa: CAWTLSTATEAFF
j_call: TRBJ1-1; clone_size: NA; d_call: NA; v_call: TRBV21-1; cdr3_nt: TGTGCCAGCAGCATTAGACAGGGGGCAGTTTTTTACACTGAAGCTTTCTTT; cdr3_aa: CASSIRQGAVFYTEAFF
j_call: TRBJ1-1; clone_size: NA; d_call: NA; v_call: TRBV5-6; cdr3_nt: TGTGCCAGCAGCAATTCGGCGGCACACCCCCTCTACACTGAAGCTTTCTTT; cdr3_aa: CASSNSAAHPLYTEAFF
j_call: TRBJ1-5; clone_size: few; d_call: NA; v_call: TRBV27; cdr3_nt: TGTGCCAGCAGTTTAGGGAGCGGCAATCAGCCCCAGCATTTT; cdr3_aa: CASSLGSGNQPQHF
j_call: TRBJ2-5; clone_size: NA; d_call: NA; v_call: TRBV19; cdr3_nt: TGTGCCAGTAGAGTCTCCACCGGGAGTTGGGAGACCCAGTACTTC; cdr3_aa: CASRVSTGSWETQYF
j_call: TRBJ2-2; clone_size: NA; d_call: NA; v_call: TRBV6-5; cdr3_nt: TGTGCCAGCAAGATAGCGATGAACACCGGGGAGCTGTTTTTT; cdr3_aa: CASKIAMNTGELFF
j_call: TRBJ2-5; clone_size: NA; d_call: NA; v_call: TRBV2; cdr3_nt: TGTGCCAGCAGTGATTCTACCCCGGGCTTGAGGGAGCAGTACTTC; cdr3_aa: CASSDSTPGLREQYF
j_call: TRBJ1-2; clone_size: NA; d_call: NA; v_call: TRBV4-3; cdr3_nt: TGCGCCAGCAGCCCGCGGACTATGGATAACTATGGCTACACCTTC; cdr3_aa: CASSPRTMDNYGYTF
j_call: TRBJ2-7; clone_size: NA; d_call: TRBD1; v_call: TRBV3-1/TRBV3-2; cdr3_nt: TGTGCCAGCAGCCCCGGTGGACAGGGACGTTACGAGCAGTACTTC; cdr3_aa: CASSPGGQGRYEQYF
j_call: TRBJ1-2; clone_size: NA; d_call: NA; v_call: TRBV11-2; cdr3_nt: TGTGCCAGCAGCTTAGATCGTGTGAGGGCGGATGGCTACACCTTC; cdr3_aa: CASSLDRVRADGYTF
j_call: TRBJ2-1; clone_size: NA; d_call: TRBD2; v_call: TRBV6-6; cdr3_nt: TGTGCCAGCAGTTCCGGCGGGAGACTCTCCTACAATGAGCAGTTCTTC; cdr3_aa: CASSSGGRLSYNEQFF
j_call: TRBJ1-4; clone_size: NA; d_call: NA; v_call: TRBV30; cdr3_nt: TGTGCCTGGAGTGTACTAGGAGAAAAACTGTTTTTT; cdr3_aa: CAWSVLGEKLFF
j_call: TRBJ1-3; clone_size: NA; d_call: NA; v_call: TRBV9; cdr3_nt: TGTGCCAGCAGCGTAGGAGGTGACGGAAACACCATATATTTT; cdr3_aa: CASSVGGDGNTIYF
j_call: TRBJ1-2; clone_size: NA; d_call: NA; v_call: TRBV7-9; cdr3_nt: TGTGCCAGCAGCCCAAGGACACTCTATGGCTACACCTTC; cdr3_aa: CASSPRTLYGYTF
j_call: TRBJ2-7; clone_size: NA; d_call: NA; v_call: TRBV5-4; cdr3_nt: TGTGCCAGCAGCTTGGGCTGGGCCGGCGAGCAGTACTTC; cdr3_aa: CASSLGWAGEQYF